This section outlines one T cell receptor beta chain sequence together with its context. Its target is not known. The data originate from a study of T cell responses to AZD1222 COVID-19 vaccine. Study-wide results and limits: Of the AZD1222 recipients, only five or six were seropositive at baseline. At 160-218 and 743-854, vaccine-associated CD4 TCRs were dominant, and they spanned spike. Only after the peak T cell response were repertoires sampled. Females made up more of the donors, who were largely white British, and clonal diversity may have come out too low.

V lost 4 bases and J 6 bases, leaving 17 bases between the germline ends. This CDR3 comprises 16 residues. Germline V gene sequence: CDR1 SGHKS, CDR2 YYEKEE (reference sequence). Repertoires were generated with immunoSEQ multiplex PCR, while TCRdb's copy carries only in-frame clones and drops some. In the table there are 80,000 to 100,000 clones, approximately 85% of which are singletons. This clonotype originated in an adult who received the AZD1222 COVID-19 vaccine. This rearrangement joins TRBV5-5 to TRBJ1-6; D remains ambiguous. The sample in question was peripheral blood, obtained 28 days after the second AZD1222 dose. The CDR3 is CASSNTAGLFNSPLHF. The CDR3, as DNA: TGTGCCAGCAGCAACACGGCAGGTCTTTTTAATTCACCCCTCCACTTT.